The T cell receptor beta chain under discussion was sequenced for a study of T cell repertoires in cytomegalovirus infection. On the study more broadly: Researchers turned to recently identified HLA-C-restricted CMV epitopes as well as well-studied HLA-B-restricted ones.

One entry per CDR3 protein, called by TCRdb with MiXCR from the reads. The sample includes some 500,000 distinct CDR3 sequences, roughly 43% of them seen just once. Germline trimming cut 8 bases from V and 3 bases from J; bases unmatched to any gene: 11. The CDR3 has 15 amino acids. Worth noting for this clonotype: The antigen is undetermined.

The sequence was obtained from a human donor in good health (CMV status not recorded). Some clones in this sample may be carry-over from other donors' samples. The gene calls are TRBV5-3 and TRBJ2-1, with 7 bases matching TRBD2. TRBV5-3 is an ORF, with its function uncertain. This specimen consisted of cultured PBMCs, obtained from culture after CMV antigen stimulation. The DNA for the CDR3 is TGTGCCAGCAGCACAACGACTAGCAGCTACAATGAGCAGTTCTTC. Protein sequence: CASSTTTSSYNEQFF.